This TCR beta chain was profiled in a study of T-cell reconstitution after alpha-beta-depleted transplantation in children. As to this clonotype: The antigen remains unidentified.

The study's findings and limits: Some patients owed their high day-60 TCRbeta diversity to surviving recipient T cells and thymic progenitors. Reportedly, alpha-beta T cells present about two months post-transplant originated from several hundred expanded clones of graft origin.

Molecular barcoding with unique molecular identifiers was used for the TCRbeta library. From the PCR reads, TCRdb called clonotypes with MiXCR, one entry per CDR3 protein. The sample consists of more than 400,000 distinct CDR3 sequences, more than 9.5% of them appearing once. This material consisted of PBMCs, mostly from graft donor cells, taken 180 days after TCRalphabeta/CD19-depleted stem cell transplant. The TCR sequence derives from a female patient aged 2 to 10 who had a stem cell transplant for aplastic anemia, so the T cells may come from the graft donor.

CDR3 DNA sequence: TGTGCCAGCAGCGTTTCACATCGCCTCGACACAGATACGCAGTATTTT. It encodes CASSVSHRLDTDTQYF. This chain joins TRBV9 and TRBJ2-3; D remains ambiguous. Germline loops: CDR1 SGDLS, CDR2 YYNGEE. Trimming took 2 bases from V and 2 from J, leaving 15 bases between them. The CDR3 sequence is 16 residues long.